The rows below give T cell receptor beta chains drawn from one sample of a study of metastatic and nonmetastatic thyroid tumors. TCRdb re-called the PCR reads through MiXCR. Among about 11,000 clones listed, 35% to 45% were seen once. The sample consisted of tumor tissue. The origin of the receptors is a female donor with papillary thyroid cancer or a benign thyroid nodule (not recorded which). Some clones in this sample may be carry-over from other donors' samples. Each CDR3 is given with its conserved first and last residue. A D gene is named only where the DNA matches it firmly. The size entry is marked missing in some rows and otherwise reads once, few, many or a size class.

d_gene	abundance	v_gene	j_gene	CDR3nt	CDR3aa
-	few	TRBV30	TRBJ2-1	TGTGCCTGGAGTCCTTGGTGGCTCAGAAGAAGGAATGAGCAGTTCTTC	CAWSPWWLRRRNEQFF
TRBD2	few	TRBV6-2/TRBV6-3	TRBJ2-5	TGTGCCAGCAGTTACCAGCGGGGGGGCCGGGAGACCCAGTACTTC	CASSYQRGGRETQYF
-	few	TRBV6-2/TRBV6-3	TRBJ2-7	TGTGCCAGCAACCGACCTCTCGGCTACGAGCAGTACTTC	CASNRPLGYEQYF
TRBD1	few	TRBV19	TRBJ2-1	TGTGCCACTCGACAGGGTATCTTGAGTCACAATGAGCAGTTCTTC	CATRQGILSHNEQFF
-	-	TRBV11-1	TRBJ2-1	TGTGCCAGCAGCTTAGGTACAGTTTACTCCTACAATGAGCAGTTCTTC	CASSLGTVYSYNEQFF
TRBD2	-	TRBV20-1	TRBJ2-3	TGCAGTGCTGACGGGGGGACGGACCGCACAGATACGCAGTATTTT	CSADGGTDRTDTQYF
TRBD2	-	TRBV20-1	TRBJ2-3	TGCAGTGCCCTACTAGCGGGGGGGCCTGTTGATACGCAGTATTTT	CSALLAGGPVDTQYF
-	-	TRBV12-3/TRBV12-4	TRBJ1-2	TGTGCCAGCAGCCTTGGGGATGGCTACACCTTC	CASSLGDGYTF
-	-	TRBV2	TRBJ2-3	TGTGCCAGCAGTGAAGCACAGGGTTTTTCCACAGATACGCAGTATTTT	CASSEAQGFSTDTQYF
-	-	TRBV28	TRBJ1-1	TGTGCCAGCAGTTTAGGGTGGGAAGCTTTCTTT	CASSLGWEAFF
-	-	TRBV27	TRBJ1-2	TGTGCCAGCAGTATGACGATGGGGGAGGTACATGGCTACACCTTC	CASSMTMGEVHGYTF
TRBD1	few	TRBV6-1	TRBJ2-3	TGTGCCAGCAGCCGGGACAGGCTGGTAGATACGCAGTATTTT	CASSRDRLVDTQYF
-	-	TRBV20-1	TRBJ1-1	TGCAGTGCCAGACAGGTGAACACTGAAGCTTTCTTT	CSARQVNTEAFF
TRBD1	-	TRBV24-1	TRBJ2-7	TGTGCCACCAGTGATTGGGACAGCCCCTCCTACGAGCAGTACTTC	CATSDWDSPSYEQYF
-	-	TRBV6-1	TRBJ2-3	TGTGCCAGCACCAGGATAGCGACAGATACGCAGTATTTT	CASTRIATDTQYF
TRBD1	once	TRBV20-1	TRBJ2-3	TGCAGTGCCGTGGGACAGGGAAGCACAGATACGCAGTATTTT	CSAVGQGSTDTQYF
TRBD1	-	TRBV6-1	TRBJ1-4	TGTGCCTCAACGACCGGGACAGGAGGAGAAAAACTGTTTTTT	CASTTGTGGEKLFF
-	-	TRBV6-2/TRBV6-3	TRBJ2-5	TGTGCCAGCAGTTACGGAGAGACCCAGTACTTC	CASSYGETQYF
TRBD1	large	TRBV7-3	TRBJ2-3	TGTGCCAGCAGCACAAAACGGACAGGAGGTAGCACAGATACGCAGTATTTT	CASSTKRTGGSTDTQYF
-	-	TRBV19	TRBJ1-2	TGTGCCAGTAGTATGATACAGGGAGGTGGCTATGGGTACACATTC	CASSMIQGGGYGYTF
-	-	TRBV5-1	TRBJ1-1	TGCGCCAGCAGCTTGATGGTTCCCGGGTCTGAAGCTTTCTTT	CASSLMVPGSEAFF
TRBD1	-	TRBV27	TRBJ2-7	TGTGCCAGCAGGTGGACAGGGGGCTACGAGCAGTACTTC	CASRWTGGYEQYF
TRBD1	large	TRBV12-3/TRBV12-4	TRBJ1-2	TGTGCCAGCAGTACGCGCCTCGGACAGGATGGCTACACCTTC	CASSTRLGQDGYTF
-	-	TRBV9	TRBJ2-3	TGTGCCAGCAGCGTACTAGCGAGGGACACAGATACGCAGTATTTT	CASSVLARDTDTQYF
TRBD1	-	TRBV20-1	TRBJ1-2	TGCAGCTTACAGGGGAACTATGGCTACACCTTC	CSLQGNYGYTF
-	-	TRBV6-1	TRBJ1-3	TGTGCCAGCAGTCCCCGGGACTCCGGAAACACCATATATTTT	CASSPRDSGNTIYF
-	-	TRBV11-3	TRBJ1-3	TGTGCCAGCAGCATGCCCGGACAGGGAAACACCATATATTTT	CASSMPGQGNTIYF
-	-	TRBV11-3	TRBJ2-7	TGTGCCAGCAGCCCGGGACACTTACACGAGCAGTACTTC	CASSPGHLHEQYF
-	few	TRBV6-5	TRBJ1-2	TGTGCCAGCAGTTACAGAACTAACTATGGCTACACCTTC	CASSYRTNYGYTF
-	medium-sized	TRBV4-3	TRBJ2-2	TGCGCCAGCAGCCAAGATTACGGGGGCGGGGAGCTGTTTTTT	CASSQDYGGGELFF
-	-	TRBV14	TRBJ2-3	TGTGCCAGCAGCACGTGGGCGGGGAAAACAGATACGCAGTGTTTT	CASSTWAGKTDTQCF
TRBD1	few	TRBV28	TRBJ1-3	TGTGCCAGCACCCCAGGGGACAGTGCGGGAAACACCATATATTTT	CASTPGDSAGNTIYF
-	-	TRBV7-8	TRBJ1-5	TGTGCCAGCAGCCAGAGAGGTCCGGGGGGGGGCAATCAGCCCCAGCATTTT	CASSQRGPGGGNQPQHF
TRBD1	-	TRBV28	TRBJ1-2	TGTGCCAGCAGCGAACGACAGGGGTGGTATGGCTACACCTTC	CASSERQGWYGYTF
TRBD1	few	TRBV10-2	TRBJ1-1	TGCGCCAGCTCTGGACAGGGGATGAACACTGAAGCTTTCTTT	CASSGQGMNTEAFF
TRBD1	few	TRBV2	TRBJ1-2	TGTGCCAGCAGTCGTACGGACAGGCTTAGCACCTTC	CASSRTDRLSTF
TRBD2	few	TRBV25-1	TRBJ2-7	TGTGCCAGCAGTGAGATGGGACTAGCGGCCCGCGACGAGCAGTACTTC	CASSEMGLAARDEQYF
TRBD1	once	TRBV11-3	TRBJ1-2	TGTGCCAGCTGGGACAGGAACTATGGCTACACCTTC	CASWDRNYGYTF
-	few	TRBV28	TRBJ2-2	TGTGCCAGCAGTTTATGGGCAGGGTCCCAGACCGGGGAGCTGTTTTTT	CASSLWAGSQTGELFF
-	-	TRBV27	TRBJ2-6	TGTGCCAGCAGTTTACTCCCTGGGGCCAACGTCCTGACTTTC	CASSLLPGANVLTF
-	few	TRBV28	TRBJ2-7	TGTGCCAGCAGTTCACGAAGGTACGAGCAGTACTTC	CASSSRRYEQYF
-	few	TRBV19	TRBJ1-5	TGTGCCAGTAGTGTCAGGTCTTTCCAGCCCCAGCATTTT	CASSVRSFQPQHF
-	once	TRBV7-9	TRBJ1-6	TGTGCCAGCAGCTTAGATTGGGACTCTTCACCCCTCCACTTT	CASSLDWDSSPLHF
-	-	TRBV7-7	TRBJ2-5	TGTGCTAGCAGCTCGACTAGTGTACCAGAGACCCAGTACTTC	CASSSTSVPETQYF
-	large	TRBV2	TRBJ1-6	TGTGCCAGCAGCCTCCAGGGCCCCCACTTTAATTCACCCCTCCACTTT	CASSLQGPHFNSPLHF
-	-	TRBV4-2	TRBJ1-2	TGTGCCAGCAGCGGGGACCTGAGGGGCTACACCTTC	CASSGDLRGYTF
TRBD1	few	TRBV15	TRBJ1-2	TGTGCCACCAGCACAGACGGACAGGGGGCGAACTATGGCTACACCTTC	CATSTDGQGANYGYTF
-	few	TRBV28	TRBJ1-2	TGTGCCAGCAGTTTAGAAGGGTATGGCTACACCTTC	CASSLEGYGYTF
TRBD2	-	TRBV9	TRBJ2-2	TGTGCCATCAGCGCCGTCCAAAGCGGGAGTAGGGAGCTGTTTTTT	CAISAVQSGSRELFF
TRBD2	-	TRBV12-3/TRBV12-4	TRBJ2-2	TGTGCCAGCAGTTCGGGGGGAGGGACCGGGGAGCTGTTTTTT	CASSSGGGTGELFF
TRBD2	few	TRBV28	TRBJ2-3	TGTGCCAGCAGTCCCGAGCGGGAGGAGAGCACAGATACGCAGTATTTT	CASSPEREESTDTQYF